This T cell receptor (beta chain) was recovered during a study of T cell responses to AZD1222 COVID-19 vaccine. Study outcomes and limitations: Repertoire samples came only from after the peak T cell response.

Second-dose timings of about 4 or about 12 weeks were pooled. Note on this clone: Antigen specificity is unknown.

Assay: immunoSEQ multiplex PCR; the TCRdb copy retains only in-frame clones and omits some. The sample yields just over 90,000 clones, roughly nine tenths seen once. The V and J ends lost 6 bases and 2 bases respectively, with 9 bases between them. This CDR3 is 14 amino acids long. Germline V gene lookup returns CDR1 KGHDR and CDR2 SFDVKD. The V gene is TRBV24-1, the J gene TRBJ2-2; TRBD1 might be the D (6 bases). Sequences were derived from peripheral blood, sampled 28 days after the second AZD1222 dose. This TCR came from an adult who received the AZD1222 COVID-19 vaccine. CDR3 residues: CATSWTANTGELFF. As DNA, the CDR3 is TGTGCCACCAGTTGGACAGCAAACACCGGGGAGCTGTTTTTT.